The 8 T cell receptor beta chains listed next were all sequenced from one sample in a study of patients and donors after allogeneic stem cell transplantation. TCRdb itself ran the RT-PCR reads through MiXCR, one entry per CDR3 protein. The sample records more than 850,000 distinct CDR3 sequences, roughly 17% being singletons. The specimen sequenced was blood, either unsorted or a sorted T cell fraction (not recorded which). The receptor source for this set is a human donor who was either an allogeneic HSCT recipient or a stem cell or donor lymphocyte infusion donor (not recorded which). It is not recorded whose cells these are; they may come from a transplant donor.

In this sample, this clonotype turned up a few times. V usage is TRBV24-1 and J usage is TRBJ2-7; 7 nucleotides align to TRBD2. CDR1 and CDR2 (germline): KGHDR, SFDVKD. The CDR3 has 14 residues. The trim removed 4 bases at V and 2 bases at J, leaving 4 bases unmatched. CDR3 nucleotide sequence: TGTGCCACCAGTGAACCGGGGGGAACCTACGAGCAGTACTTC. Amino acid sequence: CATSEPGGTYEQYF.

The rearrangement links TRBV6-5 to TRBJ1-6; D unresolved. The V and J ends lost 0 bases and 8 bases respectively, with 14 bases between them. CDR1 and CDR2 (germline): MNHEY, SVGAGI. There are 16 residues in the CDR3. The CDR3 sequence: CASSYSGRPTDSPLHF. The CDR3 nucleotides are TGTGCCAGCAGTTACTCAGGGCGCCCCACCGATTCACCCCTCCACTTT.

The rearrangement joins TRBV7-9 to TRBJ1-4; no clear D gene. The CDR3 loop spans 11 amino acids. Trimming cost V 5 bases and J 13 bases, with 11 bases left between them. CDR1 and CDR2 (germline): SEHNR, FQNEAQ (reference sequence). DNA for the CDR3: TGTGCCAGCAGCCAAGAGCAAGTACTGTTTTTT. Translating it yields CASSQEQVLFF.

This chain connects TRBV25-1 to TRBJ2-2; D perhaps matches TRBD1 (5 bases). Germline assignment: CDR1 MGHDK and CDR2 SYGVNS. Trimming stripped 2 bases from V and 1 base from J, with 8 bases between. The length of the CDR3 is 15 residues. CDR3 bases: TGTGCCAGCAGTGAACAGGGCAGGAACACCGGGGAGCTGTTTTTT. This encodes CASSEQGRNTGELFF. The full variable domain, rest sourced from reference TRBV25-1 and TRBJ2-2, is EADIYQTPRYLVIGTGKKITLECSQTMGHDKMYWYQQDPGMELHLIHYSYGVNSTEKGDLSSESTVSRIRTEHFPLTLESARPSHTSQYLCASSEQGRNTGELFFGEGSRLTVL.

This clonotype occurred a few times. CDR3 protein: CASSFQATGELFF. CDR3 sequence (DNA): TGCGCCAGCAGCTTTCAGGCCACCGGGGAGCTGTTTTTT. This sequence joins TRBV5-1 and TRBJ2-2; D is uncertain. This CDR3 has 13 residues. The V end was cut by 2 bases, the J end by 4 bases, with 6 bases between. CDR1 is SGHRS and CDR2 is YFSETQ in the germline V gene.

This sequence joins TRBV6-1 and TRBJ2-5; 15 nucleotides align to TRBD2. V was clipped by 5 bases and J by 5 bases; unmatched bases: 6. In germline, CDR1 is MNHNS, CDR2 SASEGT. The CDR3 loop spans 16 amino acids. The DNA for the CDR3 is TGTGCCAGCAGTCCTTGGACTAGCGGGGGGGAGGAGACCCAGTACTTC. It translates to CASSPWTSGGEETQYF.

This chain connects TRBV10-3 to TRBJ1-2, with D unresolved. This CDR3 region has 11 residues. The V end was cut by 3 bases, the J end by 6 bases, with 5 bases between. Germline lookup yields CDR1 ENHRY and CDR2 SYGVKD. CDR3 loop: CAISEIDGYTF. The CDR3 DNA is TGTGCCATCAGTGAAATTGATGGCTACACCTTC.

This clonotype was found many times. V is TRBV12-3 or TRBV12-4 and J is TRBJ2-4; tentative D call: TRBD1 (5 bases). This CDR3 has 15 residues. Trimming left V 0 bases short and J 7 bases short, with 13 bases between. CDR3 DNA sequence: TGTGCCAGCAGTTTAGCGCAGGGCGTCGGGAACATTCAGTACTTC. It codes for CASSLAQGVGNIQYF.